This T cell receptor (beta chain) was identified in a study of blood T cell repertoires in COVID-19. As for the study in general: Each recovered donor of Cohort 3 presented with two negative PCRs, clearance, or symptom resolution. Spain, Italy and the United States supplied samples that represented acute and convalescent COVID-19.

Clinical history as reported by participants underpinned cohort assignment. V shed 6 bases and J 6 bases; nucleotides not matched to a gene: 11. Germline CDR1 MDHEN, CDR2 SYDVKM. This CDR3 is built from 15 residues. In the study's own analysis: Nucleated cell number was recorded as an estimate derived from reference gene primer amplification. TCRdb's copy holds only in-frame clones and misses some; the assay was immunoSEQ multiplex PCR. The V and J calls and clone size are taken from that table; D and trimming were inferred from the DNA. The top ten clones hold 2% to 2.5% of a sample with a few hundred thousand clones, 88% of them seen once.

V usage is TRBV28 and J usage is TRBJ1-2; 9 bases line up with TRBD1. The source material was PBMCs or T cells enriched from blood (not recorded which). The TCR comes from a woman in her sixties in a cohort exposed to, infected with or recovered from COVID-19 (not recorded which). CDR3 loop: CASRAPGQGANGYTF. In DNA, the CDR3 is TGTGCCAGCAGGGCGCCGGGACAGGGCGCAAATGGCTACACCTTC.